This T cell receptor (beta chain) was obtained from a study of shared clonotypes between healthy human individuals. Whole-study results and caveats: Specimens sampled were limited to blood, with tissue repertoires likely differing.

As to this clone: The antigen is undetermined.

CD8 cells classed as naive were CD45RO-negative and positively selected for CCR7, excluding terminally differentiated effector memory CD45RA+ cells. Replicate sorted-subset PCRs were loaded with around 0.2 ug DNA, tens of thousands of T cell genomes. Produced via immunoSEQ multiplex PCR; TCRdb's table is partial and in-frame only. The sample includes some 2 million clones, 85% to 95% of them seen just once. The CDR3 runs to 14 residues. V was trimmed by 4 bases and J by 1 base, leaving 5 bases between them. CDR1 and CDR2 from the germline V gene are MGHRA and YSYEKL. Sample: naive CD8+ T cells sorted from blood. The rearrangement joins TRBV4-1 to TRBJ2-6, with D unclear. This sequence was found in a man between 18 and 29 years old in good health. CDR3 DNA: TGCGCCAGCAGCCCCCTATCTGGGGCCAACGTCCTGACTTTC. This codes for CASSPLSGANVLTF.